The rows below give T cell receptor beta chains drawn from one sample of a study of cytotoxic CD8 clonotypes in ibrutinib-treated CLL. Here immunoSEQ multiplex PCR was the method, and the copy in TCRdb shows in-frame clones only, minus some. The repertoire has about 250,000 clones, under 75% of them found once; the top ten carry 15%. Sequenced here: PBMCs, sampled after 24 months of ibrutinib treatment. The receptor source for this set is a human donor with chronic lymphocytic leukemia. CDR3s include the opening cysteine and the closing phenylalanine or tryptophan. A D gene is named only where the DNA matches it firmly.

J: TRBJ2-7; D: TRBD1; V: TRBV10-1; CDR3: CASSRTGGYEQYF
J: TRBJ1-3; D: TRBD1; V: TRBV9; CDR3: CASSPTGIRNTIYF
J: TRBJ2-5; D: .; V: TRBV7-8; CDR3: CASSPGVGRETQYF
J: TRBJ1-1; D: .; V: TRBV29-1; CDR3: CSVLVNTEAFF
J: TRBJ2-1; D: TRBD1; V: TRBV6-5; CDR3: CATVGGTGRYNEQFF
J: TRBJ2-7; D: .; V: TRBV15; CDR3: CATSSHFSRGASYEQYF
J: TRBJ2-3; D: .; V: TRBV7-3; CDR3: CASSSRGGYTDTQYF
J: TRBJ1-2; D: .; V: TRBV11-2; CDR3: CASSFRQAGYTF
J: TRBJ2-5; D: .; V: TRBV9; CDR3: CASSVEFGGETQYF
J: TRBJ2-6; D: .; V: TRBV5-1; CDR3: CASSDSSGANVLTF
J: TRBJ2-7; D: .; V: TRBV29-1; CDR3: CSVEVDRSYEQYF
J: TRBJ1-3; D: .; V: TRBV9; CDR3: CASTATGNSGNTIYF
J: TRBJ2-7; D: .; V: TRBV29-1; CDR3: CSVEETSDSSYEQYF
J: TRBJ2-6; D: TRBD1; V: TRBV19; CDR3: CASSPGQGAVGANVLTF
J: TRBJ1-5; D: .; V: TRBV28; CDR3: CASSPDRYQPQHF
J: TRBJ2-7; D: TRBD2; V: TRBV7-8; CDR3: CASSPRTSGSGYEQYF
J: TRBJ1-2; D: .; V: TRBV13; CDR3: CASSLWRQASYGYTF
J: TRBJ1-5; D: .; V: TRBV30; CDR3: CAWSVSGGNQPQHF
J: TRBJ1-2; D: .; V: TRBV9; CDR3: CASSPRRAGGYTF
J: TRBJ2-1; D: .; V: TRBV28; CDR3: CASKGSLSEQFF
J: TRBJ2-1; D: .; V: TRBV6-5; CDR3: CASSSRLSNEQFF
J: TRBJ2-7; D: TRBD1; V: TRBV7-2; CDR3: CASSPTGQEQYF
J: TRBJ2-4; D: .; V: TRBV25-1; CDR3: CASSGQPGNIQYF
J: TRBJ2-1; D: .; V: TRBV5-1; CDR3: CASSIMGFDNEQFF
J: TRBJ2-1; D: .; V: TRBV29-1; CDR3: CSVEDRHGSSIEQFF
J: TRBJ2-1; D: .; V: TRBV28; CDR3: CASRRPNPRGPPYNEQFF
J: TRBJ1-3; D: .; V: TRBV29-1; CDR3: CSVVGQAGSGNTIYF
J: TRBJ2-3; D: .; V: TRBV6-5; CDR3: CASSYSGVDTDTQYF
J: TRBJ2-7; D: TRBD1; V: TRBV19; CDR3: CASTPPDRVEQYF
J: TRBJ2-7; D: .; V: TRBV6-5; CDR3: CASSYSDPVQYF
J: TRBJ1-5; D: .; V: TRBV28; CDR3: CASSPTGTLNQPQHF
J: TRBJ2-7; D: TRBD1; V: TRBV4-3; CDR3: CASSQLTGGRWEQYF
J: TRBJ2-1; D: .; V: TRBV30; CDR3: CAWRKGLGFNEQFF
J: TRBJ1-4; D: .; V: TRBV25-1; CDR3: CASSMGAGLNEKLFF
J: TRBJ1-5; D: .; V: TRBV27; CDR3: CASSLARDQPQHF
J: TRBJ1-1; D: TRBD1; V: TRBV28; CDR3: CASSPGQGPSTEAFF
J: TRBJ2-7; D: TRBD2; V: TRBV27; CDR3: CASSFVGRTYEQYF
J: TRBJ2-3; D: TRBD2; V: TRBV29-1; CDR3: CSVGSGSGADTQYF
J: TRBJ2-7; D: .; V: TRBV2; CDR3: CASSEERVPRFYEQYF
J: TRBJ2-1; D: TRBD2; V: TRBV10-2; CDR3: CASLLAGGRNEQFF
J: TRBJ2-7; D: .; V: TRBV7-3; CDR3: CASSPGTSYEQYF
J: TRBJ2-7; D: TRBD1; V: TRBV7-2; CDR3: CASSPGTGVYEQYF
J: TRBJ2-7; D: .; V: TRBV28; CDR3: CASSLFPSRGGDEQYF
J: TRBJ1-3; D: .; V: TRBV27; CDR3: CASRAGSVESGNTIYF
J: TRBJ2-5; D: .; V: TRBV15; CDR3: CATSRTGGQETQYF
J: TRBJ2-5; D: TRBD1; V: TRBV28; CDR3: CASSWDIEDRGEGSTQKETQYF
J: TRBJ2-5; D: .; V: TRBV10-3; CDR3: CAIGKPAGQETQYF
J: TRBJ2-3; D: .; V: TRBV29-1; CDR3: CSVAGGYSTDTQYF